One sample yielded the 8 T cell receptor beta chains listed below, sequenced in a study of spatial heterogeneity in lung cancer. MiXCR, applied by TCRdb to the 5' RACE reads, yields one record per CDR3 protein. In the table there are some 120,000 distinct CDR3 sequences, 9% to 15% of which are singletons. Described time point: blood at routine non-recurrence follow-up after resection. The sequenced material consisted of unsorted whole RNA from tumor, nontumor lung or frozen PBMC. This material consisted of PBMCs, taken at follow-up. These receptors all stem from a male donor with early-stage non-small cell lung cancer.

V is TRBV5-1 and J is TRBJ2-5; 10 nucleotides align to TRBD1. Germline lookup yields CDR1 SGHRS and CDR2 YFSETQ. V was pared by 4 bases and J by 4 bases, with 4 bases of the junction left unmatched. The CDR3 is made up of 14 amino acids. The CDR3 DNA reads as TGCGCCAGCAGCGACCGGGACAGGGGAGAGACCCAGTACTTC. Translation: CASSDRDRGETQYF.

This clonotype occurred a few times. The chain couples TRBV6-6 to TRBJ2-7; 15 bases map to TRBD2. The length of the CDR3 is 16 residues. Germline CDR1 and CDR2: MNHNY and SVGAGI (reference sequence). J was trimmed by 5 bases and V by 2 bases; bases with no gene match: 4. This CDR3 is CASSYRTSGGEHEQYF. The CDR3 DNA reads as TGTGCCAGCAGTTACCGGACTAGCGGGGGGGAACACGAGCAGTACTTC.

A remark on this clonotype: This sequence may be a read error, since a much larger clone differs from it by one base. The chain joins TRBV11-1 to TRBJ2-5; D gene uncertain. V lost 1 base, J lost 5 bases, and 11 bases lay in between. CDR3 length equals 14 residues. Germline V CDR1 and CDR2: SGHAT, FQDESV (reference sequence). The CDR3 sequence: CASSLGGIHETQYF. The CDR3 DNA follows: TGTGCCAGCAGCTTAGGAGGCATACACGAGACCCAGTACTTC.

This clonotype was seen many times. The chain joins TRBV5-1 to TRBJ1-5; D is unresolved. The V end was cut by 1 base, the J end by 7 bases, with 12 bases between. The CDR3 totals 14 residues. CDR1 and CDR2 from the germline V gene are SGHRS and YFSETQ. CDR3 in DNA: TGCGCCAGCAGCTTGACTCCCCAAGGCCAGCCCCAGCATTTT. This sequence encodes CASSLTPQGQPQHF.

This clonotype has a handful of counts. This chain uses TRBV12-3 or TRBV12-4 with TRBJ1-4, with a possible D match to TRBD1 (6 bases). The germline V and J ends were trimmed by 2 bases and 8 bases, with 12 bases remaining between them. This CDR3 is 14 amino acids long. The CDR3 sequence is CASSLQGPREKLFF. The CDR3 coding sequence is TGTGCCAGCAGTTTACAGGGGCCACGGGAAAAACTGTTTTTT.

V and J are TRBV5-1 and TRBJ2-3, with D tentatively TRBD1 (5 bases). The length of the CDR3 is 15 residues. V lost 0 bases, J lost 3 bases, and 11 bases lay in between. Germline values: CDR1 SGHRS, CDR2 YFSETQ. The CDR3 nucleotides are TGCGCCAGCAGCTTGGAGGGCAGGGTGACAGATACGCAGTATTTT. It specifies CASSLEGRVTDTQYF.

This clonotype was observed a handful of times. J is TRBJ2-2 and V is TRBV4-2; TRBD2 matches 7 bases. CDR3 size: 17 residues. Unmatched junction bases numbered 8, after V lost 4 bases and J lost 0 bases. Germline V CDR1 and CDR2: LGHNA, YNFKEQ. The CDR3, as DNA: TGTGCCAGCAGCCTAGAGGGCGGGGGAGCGAACACCGGGGAGCTGTTTTTT. This sequence encodes CASSLEGGGANTGELFF.

This clonotype has at least ten counts. The CDR3 protein is CASSLIRTAMSYTF. CDR3 sequence (DNA): TGTGCCAGCAGCTTAATCCGGACAGCTATGAGCTACACCTTC. This sequence joins TRBV7-2 and TRBJ1-2; weak D call: TRBD1 (6 bases). The CDR3 runs to 14 residues. Per germline, CDR1 SGHTA and CDR2 FQGNSA. The germline V and J ends were trimmed by 2 bases and 9 bases, with 16 bases remaining between them. The variable domain in full, with the rest retrieved from reference TRBV7-2 and TRBJ1-2, is GAGVSQSPSNKVTEKGKDVELRCDPISGHTALYWYRQSLGQGLEFLIYFQGNSAPDKSGLPSDRFSAERTGGSVSTLTIQRTQQEDSAVYLCASSLIRTAMSYTFGSGTRLTVV.